One and the same sample provided the 7 T cell receptor beta chains below, sequenced in a study of T cells during gluten challenge in celiac disease. Multiplexed primers for every TRA and TRB V gene were used across three nested PCRs per cell. One entry per CDR3 protein, called by TCRdb with MiXCR from the single-cell sequencing reads. The profile shows 200 or so distinct CDR3 sequences, about 60% of them singletons. Source: gluten-specific CD4+ T cells sorted from the duodenum using tetramers, taken at baseline or on day 14 of gluten challenge (not recorded which). The receptors were sampled from a female donor with celiac disease.

The chain joins TRBV7-8 to TRBJ2-7; D unclear. Germline-derived CDR1 and CDR2 are SGHVS and FQNEAQ. This CDR3 contains 14 residues. V was trimmed by 0 bases and J by 6 bases, leaving 12 bases between them. The CDR3 is CASSLAALWVEQYF. The CDR3 DNA follows: TGTGCCAGCAGCTTAGCGGCGTTATGGGTCGAGCAGTACTTC.

V and J are TRBV20-1 and TRBJ1-5, with D possibly TRBD1 on 6 matching bases. Germline loops: CDR1 DFQATT, CDR2 SNEGSKA (reference sequence). The CDR3 has 13 residues. The V and J ends lost 5 bases and 5 bases respectively, with 13 bases between them. CDR3: CSAVRQADQPQHF. The CDR3 DNA reads TGCAGTGCTGTTAGACAGGCCGATCAGCCCCAGCATTTT.

This clonotype is classed as large. The V call is TRBV5-1, the J call TRBJ2-2, with TRBD1 matching over 7 bases. V lost 0 bases and J lost 3; bases outside the gene matches: 5. Looked up from germline, CDR1 is SGHRS and CDR2 is YFSETQ. This CDR3 is 16 amino acids long. CDR3 sequence: CASSLVGGWDTGELFF. CDR3 in DNA: TGCGCCAGCAGCTTGGTAGGGGGCTGGGACACCGGGGAGCTGTTTTTT.

This clonotype is hyperexpanded within its sample. The chain joins TRBV7-6 to TRBJ2-3; 10 nucleotides align to TRBD2. After removal of 0 bases from V and 3 bases from J, the junction contained 3 bases not matched to a gene. CDR3 length equals 16 residues. CDR1 and CDR2 from the germline V gene are SGHVS and FNYEAQ. The CDR3 loop is CASSLAAAGGTDTQYF. The CDR3, as DNA: TGTGCCAGCAGCTTAGCGGCAGCGGGGGGGACAGATACGCAGTATTTT. Full variable domain (outside the CDR3, taken from reference TRBV7-6 and TRBJ2-3): GAGVSQSPRYKVTKRGQDVALRCDPISGHVSLYWYRQALGQGPEFLTYFNYEAQQDKSGLPNDRFSAERPEGSISTLTIQRTEQRDSAMYRCASSLAAAGGTDTQYFGPGTRLTVL.

J is TRBJ2-3 and V is TRBV4-1; possibly TRBD1 or TRBD2 for D (6 bases each). V shed 0 bases and J shed 5 bases, with 15 bases lying between them. This CDR3 comprises 16 residues. Germline CDR1 is MGHRA and CDR2 is YSYEKL. The chain's CDR3 is CASSQERIGGLDTQYF. The CDR3, as DNA: TGCGCCAGCAGCCAAGAAAGGATTGGGGGGCTAGATACGCAGTATTTT.

This chain links TRBV5-6 with TRBJ2-5; TRBD2 agrees at 8 bases. CDR3 length: 14 residues. The trim removed 3 bases at V and 9 bases at J, leaving 10 bases unmatched. The germline V gene encodes CDR1 SGHDT and CDR2 YYEEEE. CDR3 loop: CASSSGGAVEAQYF. CDR3 DNA: TGTGCCAGCAGCTCCGGGGGGGCCGTCGAGGCCCAGTACTTC.

The chain couples TRBV6-2 or TRBV6-3 to TRBJ2-7; 10 nucleotides match TRBD1. V lost 4 bases, J lost 3 bases, and 3 bases stayed unmatched. CDR1 and CDR2 (germline): MNHEY, SVGEGT. The CDR3 totals 14 residues. CDR3 DNA: TGTGCCAGCAGTTGGACAGGGGGGGGCTACGAGCAGTACTTC. Its protein is CASSWTGGGYEQYF.